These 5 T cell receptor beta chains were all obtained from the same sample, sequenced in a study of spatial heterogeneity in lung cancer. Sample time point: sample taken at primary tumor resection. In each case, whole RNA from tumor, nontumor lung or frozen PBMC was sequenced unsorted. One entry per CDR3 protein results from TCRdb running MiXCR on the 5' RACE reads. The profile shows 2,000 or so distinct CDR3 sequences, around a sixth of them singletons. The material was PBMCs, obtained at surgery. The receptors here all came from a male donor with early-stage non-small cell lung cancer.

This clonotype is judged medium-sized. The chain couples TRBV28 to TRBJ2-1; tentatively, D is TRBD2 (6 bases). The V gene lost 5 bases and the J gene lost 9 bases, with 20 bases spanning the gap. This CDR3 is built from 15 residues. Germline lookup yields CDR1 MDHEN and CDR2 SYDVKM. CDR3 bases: TGTGCCAGCAGTCCCCCGGAGGGACTCTTATTTGAGCAGTTCTTC. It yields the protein CASSPPEGLLFEQFF.

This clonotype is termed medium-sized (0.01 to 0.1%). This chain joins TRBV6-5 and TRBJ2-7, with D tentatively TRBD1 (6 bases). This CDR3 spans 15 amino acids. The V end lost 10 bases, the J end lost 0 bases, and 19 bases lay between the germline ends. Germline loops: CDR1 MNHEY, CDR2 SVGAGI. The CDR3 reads CATRTRRTVSYEQYF. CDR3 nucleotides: TGTGCCACCCGGACAAGAAGGACAGTCTCCTACGAGCAGTACTTC.

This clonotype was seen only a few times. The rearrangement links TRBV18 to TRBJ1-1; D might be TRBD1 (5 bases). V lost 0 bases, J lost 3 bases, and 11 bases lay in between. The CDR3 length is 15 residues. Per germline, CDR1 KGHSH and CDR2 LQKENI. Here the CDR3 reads CASSPPWGGDTEAFF. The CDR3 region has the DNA TGTGCCAGCTCACCACCGTGGGGGGGTGACACTGAAGCTTTCTTT.

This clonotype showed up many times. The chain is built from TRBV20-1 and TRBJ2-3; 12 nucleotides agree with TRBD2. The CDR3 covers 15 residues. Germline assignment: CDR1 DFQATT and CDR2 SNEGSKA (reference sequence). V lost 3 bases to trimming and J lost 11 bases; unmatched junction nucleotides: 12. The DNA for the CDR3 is TGCAGTGCTAGTCTAGCGGGAGGGCAGGGGAGGGTGCAGTATTTT. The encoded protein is CSASLAGGQGRVQYF.

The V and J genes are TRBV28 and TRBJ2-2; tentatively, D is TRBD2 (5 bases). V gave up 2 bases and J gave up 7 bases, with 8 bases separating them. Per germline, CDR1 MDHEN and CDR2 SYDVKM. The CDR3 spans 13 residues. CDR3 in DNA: TGTGCCAGCAGTTTACCCGGGGTCGGGGAGCTGTTTTTT. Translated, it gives CASSLPGVGELFF.